One T cell receptor (beta chain) is described in this entry. This specimen comes from a study of blood T cell repertoires in COVID-19. Study details: Samples came from the United States, Italy and Spain, spanning acute and convalescent COVID-19. The analysed material was cDNA or gDNA that came from T cells, B-cell-depleted T cells, or PBMCs.

Study processing details: Amplification of reference gene primers was used by the study to estimate nucleated cell counts. Data came from immunoSEQ multiplex PCR; TCRdb stores just in-frame clones and leaves some out. V, J and clone size were drawn from that table, and D and trimming were deduced from the DNA. The sample holds a few hundred thousand clones, over 75% seen once. Researchers sorted participants into cohorts using their self-reported clinical history. The CDR3 spans 14 residues. Germline V CDR1 and CDR2: SEHNR, FQNEAQ (reference sequence). The V segment lost 6 bases and the J segment 1 base; nucleotides outside the gene matches: 4.

The sequenced sample consisted of PBMCs or T cells enriched from blood (not recorded which). The genes are TRBV7-9 and TRBJ2-5, with 8 bases that match TRBD1. This receptor was taken from a middle-aged man who had recovered from COVID-19. For the CDR3, the DNA is TGTGCCAGCAGTGCCACAGGGGGCCAAGAGACCCAGTACTTC. Its protein is CASSATGGQETQYF.